This T cell receptor (beta chain) was identified during a study of T cell changes during pregnancy in multiple sclerosis (dated by TCRdb to between 2018 and 2021). Context from the whole study: The study examined how the T cell repertoire changed over the course of pregnancy in women with multiple sclerosis.

Worth noting for this clone: The specificity of this receptor is unknown. Nothing much larger sits one base from this clone, and base qualities are not available.

The library was made by the immunoSEQ multiplex PCR assay. As stored in TCRdb, this immuneACCESS dataset retains in-frame rearrangements with V and J assigned. A fraction of the clones does not appear; measured against another copy, unresolved V genes explain less than half of the discrepancy, and the remainder lacks a known reason. The sample data list about 100,000 clones, and approximately 90% of these were observed just once. The ten largest clones capture 1% to 1.5% of the sample. The CDR3, cysteine through phenylalanine, is 14 amino acids long. Only the CDR3 DNA is retained, 42 bases long and in frame from the first base. Here V drops 8 bases and J drops 5 bases, and the junction holds 8 bases not matched to any gene. The CDR1 and CDR2 encoded by the germline V gene are SGHTA and FQGTGA.

This sample comprised peripheral blood, obtained in the second trimester of pregnancy. The rearrangement joined TRBV7-3 to TRBJ2-1, with TRBD2 identical over 8 junction bases. This TCR was sampled from a female donor with multiple sclerosis, enrolled in a pregnancy study. This receptor has the CDR3 CASGPGLVNNEQFF. The sequenced DNA: TGTGCCAGCGGCCCGGGACTAGTTAACAATGAGCAGTTCTTC.